This T cell receptor (beta chain) is drawn from a study of T cell responses to AZD1222 COVID-19 vaccine. Regarding the study as a whole: The study identified only six AZD1222 recipients as seropositive at baseline. As reported, nearly half of all spike-specific TCRs target variant regions that are unmutated.

Details on this clone: The target antigen is unknown.

The germline V and J ends were trimmed by 2 bases and 10 bases, with 10 bases remaining between them. The CDR3 contains 12 residues. Germline CDR1 is SGHRS and CDR2 is YFSETQ. Clones were read by immunoSEQ multiplex PCR, and TCRdb kept only the in-frame ones, dropping some. The data show some 150,000 clones, with roughly 90% seen just once and around 4.5% held by the top ten. This chain connects TRBV5-1 to TRBJ2-1, with unresolved D. The TCR sequence derives from an adult who received the AZD1222 COVID-19 vaccine. The sample in question was peripheral blood, obtained 28 days after the second AZD1222 dose. In nucleotides, the CDR3 is TGCGCCAGCAGCTTCCCCCCCGAGGAGCAGTTCTTC. Protein product: CASSFPPEEQFF.